These 32 T cell receptor beta chains originate from one sample sequenced in a study of T cell responses to AZD1222 COVID-19 vaccine. TCRdb keeps only in-frame clones here, not all; method: immunoSEQ multiplex PCR. The data hold roughly 91,000 clones, with approximately 89% observed a single time. The sample was peripheral blood, taken on day 0 of AZD1222 vaccination. The receptors were sampled from an adult in good health.

The chain has TRBV13 and TRBJ1-2, with 9 bases lining up with TRBD1. This CDR3 is 14 amino acids long. CDR1 is PRHDT and CDR2 is FYEKMQ in the germline V gene (reference sequence). V lost 4 bases and J lost 4; bases outside the gene matches: 4. This chain's CDR3 is CASSSRDRAYGYTF. CDR3 in DNA: TGTGCCAGCAGCTCCCGGGACAGGGCCTATGGCTACACCTTC.

This clone was observed once. The V call is TRBV19, the J call TRBJ2-1; TRBD1 agrees at 10 bases. CDR1 is LNHDA and CDR2 is SQIVND in the germline V gene (reference sequence). Germline trimming cut 5 bases from V and 15 bases from J; bases unmatched to any gene: 13. CDR3 length: 14 residues. CDR3 sequence: CASSVDRGLRSTFF. DNA of the CDR3: TGTGCCAGTAGTGTCGACAGGGGGCTACGCTCAACGTTCTTC.

This clone was counted a single time. The chain carries TRBV24-1 and TRBJ2-5, with TRBD2 matching 9 bases. CDR3 length: 15 amino acids. The germline gives CDR1 KGHDR, CDR2 SFDVKD. J gave up 2 bases and V 4 bases, and 4 bases lay outside the gene matches. DNA for the CDR3: TGTGCCACCAGTGACCGAGCGGGGGGTCAAGAGACCCAGTACTTC. Its translation is CATSDRAGGQETQYF.

The J gene is TRBJ2-1, the V gene TRBV3-1 (or the pseudogene TRBV3-2); 10 positions match TRBD2. The ends lost 4 bases at V and 9 bases at J; junction bases unmatched: 6. Germline V gives CDR1 LGHDT, CDR2 YNNKEL (reference sequence). The CDR3 has 14 amino acids. CDR3 loop: CASSPLAGWSEQFF. In DNA, the CDR3 is TGTGCCAGCAGCCCACTAGCGGGATGGTCTGAGCAGTTCTTC.

The V gene is TRBV5-5, the J gene TRBJ1-6; D unclear. The CDR3 totals 14 residues. The V gene lost 1 base and the J gene lost 9 bases, with 11 bases spanning the gap. In germline, CDR1 is SGHKS, CDR2 YYEKEE (reference sequence). The CDR3 DNA reads TGTGCCAGCAGCTTGAGCTATATGGGTTCACCCCTCCACTTT. Its translation is CASSLSYMGSPLHF.

The V gene is TRBV6-1, the J gene TRBJ1-2; no clear D gene. This CDR3 comprises 14 residues. Trimming took off 3 bases at V and 2 bases at J, with 10 bases between the two ends. Germline V gene sequence: CDR1 MNHNS, CDR2 SASEGT. The CDR3 here is CASSDNGGNYGYTF. CDR3 coding DNA: TGTGCCAGCAGTGATAATGGTGGAAACTATGGCTACACCTTC.

The V call is TRBV7-2, the J call TRBJ2-3; 7 nucleotides match TRBD1. In germline, CDR1 is SGHTA, CDR2 FQGNSA. V trimming: 4 bases; J trimming: 1 base; junction bases outside the gene matches: 5. The CDR3 has 15 residues. The CDR3 region is CASSSRQGRTDTQYF. The CDR3 nucleotides read TGTGCCAGCAGCTCCAGACAGGGACGCACAGATACGCAGTATTTT.

This clone has just one count. The rearrangement links TRBV24-1 to TRBJ2-2, with TRBD2 matching over 7 bases. This CDR3 is built from 15 residues. V trimming: 4 bases; J trimming: 2 bases; junction bases outside the gene matches: 3. The germline V gene has CDR1 KGHDR and CDR2 SFDVKD. CDR3 in amino acids: CATSEGGFNTGELFF. CDR3 in DNA: TGTGCCACCAGTGAGGGGGGGTTCAACACCGGGGAGCTGTTTTTT.

V is TRBV4-3 and J is TRBJ2-1; D gene uncertain. Germline V gene lookup returns CDR1 LGHNA and CDR2 YSLEER. The V gene lost 4 bases and the J gene lost 2 bases, with 9 bases spanning the gap. The CDR3 totals 14 residues. The DNA of the CDR3 is TGCGCCAGCAGCCTTACCGGTACCTACAATGAGCAGTTCTTC. Amino acids: CASSLTGTYNEQFF.

The genes are TRBV5-5 and TRBJ1-4; D is possibly TRBD1 (6 bases). The CDR3 is 16 residues long. The V end lost 0 bases, the J end lost 4 bases, and 13 bases lay between the germline ends. Germline CDR1 is SGHKS and CDR2 is YYEKEE (reference sequence). This CDR3 is CASSLDMGAGNEKLFF. The CDR3 coding sequence is TGTGCCAGCAGCTTGGATATGGGGGCGGGTAATGAAAAACTGTTTTTT. The whole variable domain, filled in from reference TRBV5-5 and TRBJ1-4, reads DAGVTQSPTHLIKTRGQQVTLRCSPISGHKSVSWYQQVLGQGPQFIFQYYEKEERGRGNFPDRFSARQFPNYSSELNVNALLLGDSALYLCASSLDMGAGNEKLFFGSGTQLSVL.

V and J are TRBV9 and TRBJ2-3; tentatively, D is TRBD2 (6 bases). The V gene's germline CDR1 is SGDLS and CDR2 YYNGEE. Trimming removed 0 bases from V and 6 bases from J, with 14 bases in between. CDR3 length equals 15 residues. CDR3 residues: CASSVGTTGVDTQYF. In nucleotides, the CDR3 is TGTGCCAGCAGCGTAGGGACTACTGGCGTGGATACGCAGTATTTT.

The chain combines TRBV11-2 with TRBJ2-3; no firm D call. Germline lookup yields CDR1 SGHAT and CDR2 FQNNGV. The germline V and J ends were trimmed by 3 bases and 3 bases, with 7 bases remaining between them. The CDR3 totals 13 residues. CDR3: CASSFYRTDTQYF. For the CDR3, the DNA is TGTGCCAGCAGCTTCTATAGGACAGATACGCAGTATTTT.

The chain has TRBV11-2 and TRBJ2-1; 8 bases align to TRBD1. V shed 5 bases, J shed 0 bases, and the junction held 6 bases outside the gene matches. The CDR3 length is 16 residues. Germline CDR1 reads SGHAT; CDR2 reads FQNNGV. As DNA, the CDR3 is TGTGCCAGCAGCCCCAGGGGGCGGAGCTCCTACAATGAGCAGTTCTTC. This encodes CASSPRGRSSYNEQFF.

The chain recombines TRBV5-4 with TRBJ1-4; D remains unclear. The germline CDR1 and CDR2 sequences are SGHNT and YYREEE (reference sequence). The V end lost 3 bases, the J end lost 7 bases, and 13 bases lay between the germline ends. This CDR3 has 14 residues. CDR3 amino acids: CASSSGGRGEKLFF. The DNA for the CDR3 is TGTGCCAGCAGCTCGGGTGGTCGCGGTGAAAAACTGTTTTTT.

This clone was detected a few times. This chain links TRBV27 with TRBJ2-2; D is perhaps TRBD2 (5 bases). This CDR3 is 16 amino acids long. The germline CDR1 and CDR2 sequences are MNHEY and SMNVEV (reference sequence). Trimming took 1 base from V and 7 from J, leaving 16 bases between them. CDR3 amino acids: CASSLYAEREDGELFF. In nucleotides, the CDR3 is TGTGCCAGCAGTTTATACGCTGAGAGGGAAGACGGGGAGCTGTTTTTT.

The rearrangement links TRBV4-1 to TRBJ1-1; D uncertain. Between the trimmed V and J ends, which lost 1 base and 1 base, there was a span of 13 bases. The CDR3 totals 16 residues. CDR1 is MGHRA and CDR2 is YSYEKL in the germline V gene. The CDR3 reads CASSQVVASWNTEAFF. CDR3 nucleotides: TGCGCCAGCAGCCAAGTGGTCGCAAGCTGGAACACTGAAGCTTTCTTT.

This chain uses TRBV6-6 with TRBJ2-1, with TRBD2 identical over 12 bases. Per the germline V gene, CDR1 is MNHNY and CDR2 is SVGAGI (reference sequence). J was trimmed by 5 bases and V by 8 bases; bases with no gene match: 4. CDR3 length: 14 residues. CDR3 residues: CASRTSGINNEQFF. DNA of the CDR3: TGTGCCAGCCGGACTAGCGGGATTAACAATGAGCAGTTCTTC.

This sequence joins TRBV12-3 or TRBV12-4 and TRBJ1-5; weak D call: TRBD1 (5 bases). The V end was cut by 6 bases, the J end by 5 bases, with 11 bases between. The CDR3 consists of 13 residues. The CDR3 coding sequence is TGTGCCAGCAGAAAACTGGGGGATCAGCCCCAGCATTTT. Translated, it gives CASRKLGDQPQHF.

The chain joins TRBV19 to TRBJ2-1; 8 bases match TRBD2. Trimming removed 8 bases from V and 10 bases from J; junction bases left unmatched: 4. The CDR3 has 11 amino acids. In germline, CDR1 is LNHDA, CDR2 SQIVND (reference sequence). In DNA form, the CDR3 reads TGTGCCAGTGGCGGGACTAGAGAGCAGTTCTTC. Translation: CASGGTREQFF.

The chain joins TRBV7-2 to TRBJ1-2; D is uncertain. The V and J ends lost 5 bases and 4 bases respectively, with 17 bases between them. Germline assignment: CDR1 SGHTA and CDR2 FQGNSA. The CDR3 covers 15 residues. The CDR3 spells CASSPPGQERYGYTF. The CDR3 coding sequence is TGTGCCAGCAGCCCTCCCGGCCAGGAGCGCTATGGCTACACCTTC.

This chain joins TRBV6-5 and TRBJ1-5, with D maybe TRBD1 (6 bases). Germline V CDR1 and CDR2: MNHEY, SVGAGI. V lost 7 bases, J lost 0 bases, and 10 bases lay in between. CDR3 size: 14 residues. The CDR3 DNA reads TGTGCCAGCAATGGACAGATTAGCAATCAGCCCCAGCATTTT. As protein: CASNGQISNQPQHF.

The CDR3 region is CASSKQGAGNTIYF. CDR3 DNA sequence: TGTGCCAGCAGTAAACAGGGCGCTGGAAACACCATATATTTT. The chain has TRBV6-5 and TRBJ1-3, with D perhaps matching TRBD1 (6 bases). Germline values: CDR1 MNHEY, CDR2 SVGAGI. The CDR3 consists of 14 residues. Trimming removed 5 bases at V and 2 bases at J, with 10 bases between.

This chain connects TRBV12-3 or TRBV12-4 to TRBJ2-5; perhaps TRBD1 as D (5 bases). The CDR3 consists of 13 residues. V gave up 3 bases and J gave up 6 bases, with 11 bases separating them. The CDR3 bases are TGTGCCAGCAGTTTCAGGGTTCTCCAGACCCAGTACTTC. It is translated as CASSFRVLQTQYF.

This clone was seen only once. At the DNA level, this CDR3 is encoded by other sequences in the same sample as well. The chain recombines TRBV18 with TRBJ1-5; 8 bases line up with TRBD1. V was clipped by 3 bases and J by 6 bases; unmatched bases: 7. Looked up from germline, CDR1 is KGHSH and CDR2 is LQKENI. The CDR3 consists of 15 residues. CDR3 amino acids: CASSPPGQGSQPQHF. For the CDR3, the DNA is TGTGCCAGCTCACCCCCCGGACAGGGCTCTCAGCCCCAGCATTTT. The variable domain in full, completed from reference TRBV18 and TRBJ1-5, reads NAGVMQNPRHLVRRRGQEARLRCSPMKGHSHVYWYRQLPEEGLKFMVYLQKENIIDESGMPKERFSAEFPKEGPSILRIQQVVRGDSAAYFCASSPPGQGSQPQHFGDGTRLSIL.

The chain recombines TRBV27 with TRBJ1-2; 10 bases fit TRBD1. J lost 7 bases, V lost 5 bases, and 13 bases had no gene match. This CDR3 spans 16 amino acids. The V gene's germline CDR1 is MNHEY and CDR2 SMNVEV (reference sequence). CDR3 nucleotide sequence: TGTGCCAGCAGTACCTCCAGACAGGGGGCAGCCTCTGGCTACACCTTC. Translating gives CASSTSRQGAASGYTF.

The chain uses TRBV2 and TRBJ2-7; D uncertain. CDR1 and CDR2 from the germline V gene are SNHLY and FYNNEI. The V end was cut by 7 bases, the J end by 6 bases, with 13 bases between. This CDR3 region has 12 residues. The CDR3 spells CASTTVGSEQYF. CDR3 nucleotide sequence: TGTGCCAGCACAACCGTCGGTTCCGAGCAGTACTTC.

This chain links TRBV2 with TRBJ2-1; D uncertain. CDR3 length: 14 residues. Germline values: CDR1 SNHLY, CDR2 FYNNEI. V lost 4 bases, J lost 9 bases, and 16 bases lay in between. CDR3: CASSGGLGNGEQFF. In DNA, the CDR3 is TGTGCCAGCAGTGGAGGTCTAGGGAACGGTGAGCAGTTCTTC.

The chain carries TRBV6-5 and TRBJ2-7, with D possibly called TRBD1 or TRBD2 (5 bases each). CDR3 length: 15 residues. In germline, CDR1 is MNHEY, CDR2 SVGAGI. Trimming cost V 4 bases and J 3 bases, with 16 bases left between them. CDR3 sequence: CASSSGTRWVYEQYF. The CDR3 bases are TGTGCCAGCAGTTCAGGGACCCGGTGGGTCTACGAGCAGTACTTC.

The chain joins TRBV10-1 to TRBJ1-1; 7 bases are shared with TRBD1. This CDR3 region has 13 residues. V lost 8 bases to trimming and J lost 2 bases; unmatched junction nucleotides: 5. CDR1 and CDR2 (germline): WNHNN, SYGVQD (reference sequence). The CDR3 protein is CASPDRLNTEAFF. CDR3 nucleotide sequence: TGCGCCAGCCCGGACAGGTTAAACACTGAAGCTTTCTTT.

This chain joins TRBV7-6 and TRBJ1-5; possible D gene TRBD1, 5 bases. CDR3 length: 15 amino acids. Trimming took off 4 bases at V and 6 bases at J, with 16 bases between the two ends. Germline V gene sequence: CDR1 SGHVS, CDR2 FNYEAQ. The chain's CDR3 is CASSWRDGGGQPQHF. The CDR3 nucleotides are TGTGCCAGCAGCTGGAGAGACGGGGGAGGTCAGCCCCAGCATTTT.

The chain uses TRBV9 and TRBJ2-1; 12 bases are shared with TRBD2. J was trimmed by 6 bases and V by 3 bases; bases with no gene match: 4. The V gene's germline CDR1 is SGDLS and CDR2 YYNGEE. The CDR3 totals 15 residues. CDR3 in DNA: TGTGCCAGCAGCGCCCTAGCGGGGGGGTTCAATGAGCAGTTCTTC. It translates to CASSALAGGFNEQFF.

The CDR3 protein is CASSPPMGDEQYF. CDR3 nucleotides: TGTGCCAGCTCACCACCTATGGGGGACGAGCAGTACTTC. J is TRBJ2-7 and V is TRBV18; D could derive from TRBD1 or TRBD2 (5 bases each). The CDR3 sequence is 13 residues long. Per germline, CDR1 KGHSH and CDR2 LQKENI. V shed 0 bases and J shed 5 bases, with 8 bases lying between them.